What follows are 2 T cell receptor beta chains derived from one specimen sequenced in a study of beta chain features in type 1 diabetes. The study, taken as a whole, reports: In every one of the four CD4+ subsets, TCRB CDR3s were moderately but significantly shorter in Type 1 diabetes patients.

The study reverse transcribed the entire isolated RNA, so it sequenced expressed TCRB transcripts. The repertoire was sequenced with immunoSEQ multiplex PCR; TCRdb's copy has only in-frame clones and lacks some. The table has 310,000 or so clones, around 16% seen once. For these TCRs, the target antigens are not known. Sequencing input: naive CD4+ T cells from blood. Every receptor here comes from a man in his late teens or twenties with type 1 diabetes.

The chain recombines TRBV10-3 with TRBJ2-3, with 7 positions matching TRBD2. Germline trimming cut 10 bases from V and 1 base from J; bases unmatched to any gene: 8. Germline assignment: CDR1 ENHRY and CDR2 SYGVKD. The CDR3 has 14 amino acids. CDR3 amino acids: CAKSASGGTDTQYF. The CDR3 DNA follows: TGTGCCAAAAGTGCTAGCGGCGGCACAGATACGCAGTATTTT.

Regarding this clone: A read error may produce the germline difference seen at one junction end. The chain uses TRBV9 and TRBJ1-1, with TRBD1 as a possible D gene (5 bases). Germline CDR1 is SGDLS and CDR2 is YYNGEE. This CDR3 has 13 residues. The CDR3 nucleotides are TGTGCCAGCAGCGTAGCAGGGAACCCTGAAGCTTTCTTT. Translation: CASSVAGNPEAFF.